Below, 27 T cell receptor beta chains from the same sample are listed, as sequenced in a study of T cell responses to AZD1222 COVID-19 vaccine. The repertoire was sequenced with immunoSEQ multiplex PCR; TCRdb's copy has only in-frame clones and lacks some. This sample has some 97,000 clones, with about 89% found just once. The source material was peripheral blood, sampled on day 0 of AZD1222 vaccination. The receptors were sampled from an adult in good health.

The chain recombines TRBV18 with TRBJ2-7; the match to TRBD2 covers 7 bases. Looked up from germline, CDR1 is KGHSH and CDR2 is LQKENI. The CDR3 extends over 16 amino acids. With 1 base clipped from V and 5 bases from J, the junction kept 11 bases outside the gene matches. The CDR3: CASSPRGTTGSDEQYF. The CDR3 nucleotides read TGTGCCAGCTCACCACGCGGGACTACCGGTTCGGACGAGCAGTACTTC.

The chain is built from TRBV5-4 and TRBJ1-2; D gene uncertain. Trimming removed 0 bases at V and 4 bases at J, with 13 bases between. Germline CDR1 and CDR2: SGHNT and YYREEE (reference sequence). This CDR3 region has 15 residues. CDR3 residues: CASSLERFGPYGYTF. CDR3 in DNA: TGTGCCAGCAGCTTGGAGAGGTTTGGTCCCTATGGCTACACCTTC.

The chain is built from TRBV7-3 and TRBJ1-5; a possible D gene is TRBD1 (6 bases). Germline CDR1 is SGHTA and CDR2 is FQGTGA. V shed 5 bases and J shed 3 bases, with 17 bases lying between them. The CDR3 runs to 16 residues. CDR3 coding DNA: TGTGCCAGCAGCCAAAGGGGGTGGAAGTTCAATCAGCCCCAGCATTTT. Amino acids: CASSQRGWKFNQPQHF.

The V gene is TRBV30, the J gene TRBJ1-2; 9 bases are shared with TRBD1. Germline V gene data show CDR1 as GTSNPN and CDR2 as SVGIG (reference sequence). The CDR3 is 14 amino acids. The trim removed 5 bases at V and 5 bases at J, leaving 9 bases unmatched. Written as DNA, the CDR3 is TGTGCCTGGGCGATAACCGGGACAGGGTATGGCTACACCTTC. Translating gives CAWAITGTGYGYTF.

The gene calls are TRBV7-2 and TRBJ2-3, with D uncertain. This CDR3 spans 13 amino acids. The germline gives CDR1 SGHTA, CDR2 FQGNSA. Trimming took off 0 bases at V and 6 bases at J, with 7 bases between the two ends. CDR3 in amino acids: CASSLAAHDTQYF. CDR3 coding DNA: TGTGCCAGCAGCTTAGCGGCCCATGATACGCAGTATTTT.

This chain connects TRBV18 to TRBJ1-6, with TRBD1 matching over 9 bases. The CDR3 loop spans 15 amino acids. Unmatched junction bases numbered 12, after V lost 4 bases and J lost 14 bases. Germline CDR1 and CDR2: KGHSH and LQKENI. The CDR3 DNA reads TGTGCCAGCTCACGGGTTGGGACAGGGCTTGTATCCCTCCACTTT. Translated: CASSRVGTGLVSLHF.

The chain recombines TRBV5-1 with TRBJ2-5; possibly TRBD2 for D (7 bases). Trimming stripped 4 bases from V and 5 bases from J, with 18 bases between. The CDR3 is 15 residues long. The germline V gene encodes CDR1 SGHRS and CDR2 YFSETQ. Written as DNA, the CDR3 is TGCGCCAGCAGCCCAACCGGGGGGCCTCCGGAGACCCAGTACTTC. This gives the protein CASSPTGGPPETQYF.

This rearrangement joins TRBV28 to TRBJ1-5; D not certain. The CDR3 length is 14 residues. CDR1 MDHEN and CDR2 SYDVKM come from the germline V gene. Deletions cut 2 bases from V and 2 bases from J, with 7 bases between. The CDR3 bases are TGTGCCAGCAGTTTAACTGTCGGCAATCAGCCCCAGCATTTT. Residues: CASSLTVGNQPQHF.

The J gene is TRBJ1-1, the V gene TRBV25-1; maybe TRBD1 (5 bases). Germline CDR1 and CDR2: MGHDK and SYGVNS. Between the trimmed V and J ends, which lost 7 bases and 3 bases, there was a span of 12 bases. The CDR3 contains 13 residues. The CDR3 sequence is CASTSTAYTEAFF. In nucleotides, the CDR3 is TGTGCCAGCACCTCGACAGCATACACTGAAGCTTTCTTT.

V gene TRBV4-1 combines with J gene TRBJ1-2; D call uncertain. The CDR3 covers 14 residues. V was shortened by 0 bases and J by 7 bases, with 12 bases between the two germline ends. The germline V gene encodes CDR1 MGHRA and CDR2 YSYEKL. CDR3 bases: TGCGCCAGCAGCCAAGACACGGGGATGGCTGGCTACACCTTC. It yields the protein CASSQDTGMAGYTF.

The chain joins TRBV10-3 to TRBJ1-5, with D unresolved. Germline CDR1 reads ENHRY; CDR2 reads SYGVKD. The germline V and J ends were trimmed by 4 bases and 2 bases, with 9 bases remaining between them. The CDR3 has 14 amino acids. The DNA for the CDR3 is TGTGCCATCAGTGGGGCTCCAGGCAATCAGCCCCAGCATTTT. Translated, it gives CAISGAPGNQPQHF.

The gene calls are TRBV6-5 and TRBJ2-7; 9 nucleotides agree with TRBD1. Trimming took 11 bases from V and 0 from J; bases not matched to a gene: 8. The CDR3 has 14 residues. Germline V lookup: CDR1 MNHEY, CDR2 SVGAGI. The CDR3 is CACLQTGGSYEQYF. The CDR3 bases are TGTGCCTGCCTCCAGACAGGGGGCTCCTACGAGCAGTACTTC.

The table lists this clone with a few counts. The chain recombines TRBV28 with TRBJ2-7, with 7 bases identical to TRBD2. V dropped 3 bases and J dropped 2; count of bases not matched to a gene: 7. CDR1 is MDHEN, CDR2 SYDVKM, per germline. The CDR3 has 15 residues. DNA for the CDR3: TGTGCCAGCAGTTTTACCGGGAGGCTCACCTACGAGCAGTACTTC. Its translation: CASSFTGRLTYEQYF. Full variable domain (missing parts from reference TRBV28 and TRBJ2-7): DVKVTQSSRYLVKRTGEKVFLECVQDMDHENMFWYRQDPGLGLRLIYFSYDVKMKEKGDIPEGYSVSREKKERFSLILESASTNQTSMYLCASSFTGRLTYEQYFGPGTRLTVT.

The genes are TRBV27 and TRBJ2-3; D uncertain. Germline loops: CDR1 MNHEY, CDR2 SMNVEV (reference sequence). The V end was cut by 4 bases, the J end by 4 bases, with 6 bases between. The CDR3 contains 12 residues. Here the CDR3 DNA reads TGTGCCAGCAGTTCACAAGCAGATACGCAGTATTTT. Its translation: CASSSQADTQYF.

The genes are TRBV29-1 and TRBJ2-1; D remains ambiguous. With 1 base removed from V and 10 bases from J, the gap between germline ends came to 11 bases. Germline values: CDR1 SQVTM, CDR2 ANQGSEA. There are 12 residues in the CDR3. The CDR3 spells CSVEVFRVEQFF. DNA for the CDR3: TGCAGCGTTGAAGTTTTCCGGGTAGAGCAGTTCTTC.

This clone was seen once. J is TRBJ2-1 and V is TRBV2; D is unclear. CDR1 is SNHLY, CDR2 FYNNEI, per germline. V was cut by 0 bases and J by 4 bases, with 13 bases left in between. There are 16 residues in the CDR3. CDR3 residues: CASSEAPGRNYNEQFF. CDR3 coding DNA: TGTGCCAGCAGTGAAGCGCCCGGACGGAATTACAATGAGCAGTTCTTC.

The rearrangement joins TRBV24-1 to TRBJ1-2; 8 bases agree with TRBD1. The CDR3 length is 13 residues. Germline V gene sequence: CDR1 KGHDR, CDR2 SFDVKD. The V gene end was trimmed by 4 bases and the J gene end by 7 bases; junction bases not matched to a gene: 4. This chain's CDR3 is CATSDGQGTGYTF. CDR3 nucleotides: TGTGCCACCAGTGACGGACAGGGTACTGGCTACACCTTC.

The chain has TRBV19 and TRBJ1-4, with D unresolved. Germline-derived CDR1 and CDR2 are LNHDA and SQIVND (reference sequence). The germline V and J ends were trimmed by 4 bases and 4 bases, with 10 bases remaining between them. The CDR3 totals 14 residues. The CDR3, as DNA: TGTGCCAGTAGTACGGGCTACAATAATGAAAAACTGTTTTTT. Its translation is CASSTGYNNEKLFF.

CDR3 sequence reads: CASSLASGLEAFF. The DNA of the CDR3 is TGTGCCAGCAGCTTGGCCTCAGGCCTTGAGGCTTTCTTT. The chain is built from TRBV5-6 and TRBJ1-1; D is ambiguous. There are 13 residues in the CDR3. CDR1 SGHDT and CDR2 YYEEEE come from the germline V gene. Trimming cost V 0 bases and J 11 bases, with 14 bases left between them. The full variable domain, its missing parts supplied by reference TRBV5-6 and TRBJ1-1, is DAGVTQSPTHLIKTRGQQVTLRCSPKSGHDTVSWYQQALGQGPQFIFQYYEEEERQRGNFPDRFSGHQFPNYSSELNVNALLLGDSALYLCASSLASGLEAFFGQGTRLTVV.

The CDR3 loop is CATSDPNTGYEQFF. In DNA form, the CDR3 reads TGTGCCACCAGTGACCCAAATACAGGGTATGAGCAGTTCTTC. The chain employs TRBV24-1 and TRBJ2-1, with D possibly being TRBD1 (6 bases). This CDR3 has 14 amino acids. Trimming removed 4 bases from V and 8 bases from J, with 14 bases in between. Germline CDR1 reads KGHDR; CDR2 reads SFDVKD.

The rearrangement uses TRBV10-3 and TRBJ2-7; D is tentatively TRBD1 or TRBD2 (7 bases each). Trimming shortened V by 2 bases and J by 2 bases, and 13 bases separated the two germline ends. There are 15 residues in the CDR3. Germline loops: CDR1 ENHRY, CDR2 SYGVKD. The DNA for the CDR3 is TGTGCCATCAGTGAGCCAGGGGGGGAACCCTACGAGCAGTACTTC. This translates into CAISEPGGEPYEQYF.

The chain has TRBV7-2 and TRBJ2-5; possibly TRBD1 for D (6 bases). The V end lost 5 bases, the J end lost 3 bases, and 10 bases lay between the germline ends. Germline V gives CDR1 SGHTA, CDR2 FQGNSA. The CDR3 loop spans 13 amino acids. This CDR3 is CASSRRTEETQYF. CDR3 coding DNA: TGTGCCAGCAGCAGACGGACAGAAGAGACCCAGTACTTC.

This sequence joins TRBV28 and TRBJ2-3; possible D gene TRBD1, 5 bases. Germline V gene sequence: CDR1 MDHEN, CDR2 SYDVKM. This CDR3 has 15 amino acids. Trimming left V 5 bases short and J 0 bases short, with 12 bases between. This chain's CDR3 is CASSIWQGSTDTQYF. In DNA, the CDR3 is TGTGCCAGCAGTATTTGGCAGGGTAGCACAGATACGCAGTATTTT. Combining the CDR3 with reference TRBV28 and TRBJ2-3 gives the whole variable domain DVKVTQSSRYLVKRTGEKVFLECVQDMDHENMFWYRQDPGLGLRLIYFSYDVKMKEKGDIPEGYSVSREKKERFSLILESASTNQTSMYLCASSIWQGSTDTQYFGPGTRLTVL.

The CDR3 loop reads CASSSRKGQPQHF. For the CDR3, the DNA is TGTGCCAGCAGCTCCCGGAAGGGTCAGCCCCAGCATTTT. The V and J genes are TRBV7-9 and TRBJ1-5; D remains ambiguous. The V gene lost 4 bases and the J gene lost 6 bases, with 10 bases spanning the gap. CDR3 length: 13 residues. Germline V gene sequence: CDR1 SEHNR, CDR2 FQNEAQ (reference sequence). The whole variable domain, filled in from reference TRBV7-9 and TRBJ1-5, reads DTGVSQNPRHKITKRGQNVTFRCDPISEHNRLYWYRQTLGQGPEFLTYFQNEAQLEKSRLLSDRFSAERPKGSFSTLEIQRTEQGDSAMYLCASSSRKGQPQHFGDGTRLSIL.

This clone has only a few counts. The chain links TRBV13 to TRBJ2-3; 12 nucleotides align to TRBD2. The CDR3 runs 15 residues. From germline, CDR1 is PRHDT and CDR2 FYEKMQ (reference sequence). V shed 5 bases and J 5 bases; nucleotides not matched to a gene: 5. CDR3 sequence (DNA): TGTGCCAGCAGCCCTAGCGGGGGGGGAGGAGATACGCAGTATTTT. Translating it yields CASSPSGGGGDTQYF.

This clone was found a few times. The chain has TRBV7-9 and TRBJ2-5; 7 bases line up with TRBD2. The CDR3 runs to 15 residues. Germline lookup yields CDR1 SEHNR and CDR2 FQNEAQ (reference sequence). V lost 1 base and J lost 5; bases outside the gene matches: 7. CDR3 nucleotide sequence: TGTGCCAGCAGCTTAGTTCTGCAGGGAGGGGAGACCCAGTACTTC. Translation gives CASSLVLQGGETQYF.

V and J are TRBV5-1 and TRBJ1-5; D might be TRBD1 (6 bases). Germline V CDR1 and CDR2: SGHRS, YFSETQ. CDR3 length: 15 amino acids. V dropped 0 bases and J dropped 6 bases, with 13 bases sitting between them. Here the CDR3 reads CASSLEAGVGQPQHF. CDR3 nucleotides: TGCGCCAGCAGCTTGGAGGCAGGGGTTGGTCAGCCCCAGCATTTT.